A single sample gave rise to the 5 T cell receptor beta chains below, sequenced in a study of beta chain features in type 1 diabetes (dated by TCRdb to the late 2010s). Library prep was done by the immunoSEQ multiplex PCR assay. All of the isolated RNA was reverse transcribed with the High Capacity cDNA Reverse Transcription Kit, so expressed TCRB transcripts were sequenced. TCRdb limited this immuneACCESS table to in-frame rearrangements with V and J called. A share of clones is missing; checked studies link under half to unresolved V genes, and the rest is unexplained. This sample holds hundreds of thousands of clones; less than 20% were observed only once. Approximately 0.087% of the sample lies in the top ten. Specimen: naive CD4+ T cells from blood. The cell subset or site label for this specimen denotes: true naive CD4+ T cells. Every receptor here comes from a man aged 18 to 30 in good health.

This clone showed up just a few times. This chain joins TRBV18 and TRBJ1-2, with D unresolved. CDR1 and CDR2 (germline): KGHSH, LQKENI. The CDR3 sequence is 15 residues long. The V gene lost 3 bases and the J gene lost 1 base, with 12 bases spanning the gap. CDR3 coding DNA: TGTGCCAGCTCACCTCGCGACGACCATAACTATGGCTACACCTTC. It specifies CASSPRDDHNYGYTF.

This sequence joins TRBV28 and TRBJ1-1; D call uncertain. Germline CDR1 is MDHEN and CDR2 is SYDVKM. The V end was cut by 3 bases, the J end by 7 bases, with 9 bases between. The CDR3 consists of 12 residues. The CDR3 protein is CASSLRPNEAFF. For the CDR3, the DNA is TGTGCCAGCAGTTTGAGGCCAAATGAAGCTTTCTTT.

For the CDR3, the DNA is TGCGCCAGCAGCTCTAGATCAGGGACAACTAATGAAAAACTGTTTTTT. It yields the protein CASSSRSGTTNEKLFF. The V and J genes are TRBV4-3 and TRBJ1-4; D is perhaps TRBD1 (5 bases). The CDR3 has 16 amino acids. Germline V gene sequence: CDR1 LGHNA, CDR2 YSLEER. The V end was cut by 5 bases, the J end by 0 bases, with 13 bases between.

The gene calls are TRBV2 and TRBJ1-5, with D perhaps TRBD1 (6 bases). This CDR3 region has 14 residues. Trimming shortened V by 8 bases and J by 4 bases, and 15 bases separated the two germline ends. The germline gives CDR1 SNHLY, CDR2 FYNNEI. CDR3 coding DNA: TGTGCCAGCCGGGACAATATGATGAATCAGCCCCAGCATTTT. As protein: CASRDNMMNQPQHF. The whole variable domain, filled in from reference TRBV2 and TRBJ1-5, reads EPEVTQTPSHQVTQMGQEVILRCVPISNHLYFYWYRQILGQKVEFLVSFYNNEISEKSEIFDDQFSVERPDGSNFTLKIRSTKLEDSAMYFCASRDNMMNQPQHFGDGTRLSIL.

This chain uses TRBV5-6 with TRBJ2-5; 8 bases match TRBD1. The CDR3 spans 13 residues. Per germline, CDR1 SGHDT and CDR2 YYEEEE. V dropped 5 bases and J dropped 6; count of bases not matched to a gene: 6. CDR3 coding DNA: TGTGCCAGCAGATTGACAGGGGTGCAGACCCAGTACTTC. It specifies CASRLTGVQTQYF.